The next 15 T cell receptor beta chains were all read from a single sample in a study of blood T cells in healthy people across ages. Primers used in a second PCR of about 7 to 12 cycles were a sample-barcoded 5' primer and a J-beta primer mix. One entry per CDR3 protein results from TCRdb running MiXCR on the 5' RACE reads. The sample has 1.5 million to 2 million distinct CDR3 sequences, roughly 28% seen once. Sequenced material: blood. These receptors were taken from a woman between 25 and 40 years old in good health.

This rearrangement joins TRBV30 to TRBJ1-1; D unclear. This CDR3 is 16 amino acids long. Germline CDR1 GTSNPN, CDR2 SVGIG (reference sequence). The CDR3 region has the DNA TGTGCTCGGAGCCGGAGTATTGAGGCCCCGAACACTGAAGCTTTCTTT. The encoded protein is CARSRSIEAPNTEAFF.

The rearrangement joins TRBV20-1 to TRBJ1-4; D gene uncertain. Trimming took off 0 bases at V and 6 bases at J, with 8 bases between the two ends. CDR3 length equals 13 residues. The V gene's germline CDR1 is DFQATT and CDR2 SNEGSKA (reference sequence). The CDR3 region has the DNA TGCAGTGCTAGAGATGGCGGGGATGAAAAACTGTTTTTT. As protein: CSARDGGDEKLFF.

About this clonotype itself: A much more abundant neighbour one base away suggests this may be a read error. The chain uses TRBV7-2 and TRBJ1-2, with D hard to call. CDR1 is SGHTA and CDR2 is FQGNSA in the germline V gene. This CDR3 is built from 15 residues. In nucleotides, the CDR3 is TGTGCCAGCGGCTTAAATCCGTCAGACCTCTATGGCTACACCTTC. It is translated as CASGLNPSDLYGYTF.

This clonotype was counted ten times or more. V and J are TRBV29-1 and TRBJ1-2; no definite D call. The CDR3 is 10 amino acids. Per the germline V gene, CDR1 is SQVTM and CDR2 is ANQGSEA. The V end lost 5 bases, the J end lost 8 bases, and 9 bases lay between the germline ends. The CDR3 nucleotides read TGCAGCGTTTACCAGGAAGGCTACACCTTC. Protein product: CSVYQEGYTF.

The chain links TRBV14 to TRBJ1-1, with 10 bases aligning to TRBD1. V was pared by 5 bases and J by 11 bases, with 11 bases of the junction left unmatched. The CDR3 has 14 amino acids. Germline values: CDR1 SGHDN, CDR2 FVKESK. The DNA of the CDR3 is TGTGCCAGCAGCAGACAGGGGGCCCTTGGGGCGGCTTTCTTT. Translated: CASSRQGALGAAFF.

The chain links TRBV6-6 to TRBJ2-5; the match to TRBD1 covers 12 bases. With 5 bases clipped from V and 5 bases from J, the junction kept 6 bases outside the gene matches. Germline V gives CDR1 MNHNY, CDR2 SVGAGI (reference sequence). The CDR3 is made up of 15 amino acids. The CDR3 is CASSTGTGGRETQYF. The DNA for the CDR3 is TGTGCCAGCAGTACCGGGACAGGGGGCAGGGAGACCCAGTACTTC.

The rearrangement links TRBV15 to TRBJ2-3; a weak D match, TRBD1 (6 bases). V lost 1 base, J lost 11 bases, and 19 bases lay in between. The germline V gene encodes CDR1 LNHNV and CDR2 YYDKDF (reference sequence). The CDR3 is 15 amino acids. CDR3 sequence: CATSRGRGVSYEQYF. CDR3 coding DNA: TGTGCCACCAGCAGAGGCAGGGGCGTCTCCTACGAGCAGTATTTT.

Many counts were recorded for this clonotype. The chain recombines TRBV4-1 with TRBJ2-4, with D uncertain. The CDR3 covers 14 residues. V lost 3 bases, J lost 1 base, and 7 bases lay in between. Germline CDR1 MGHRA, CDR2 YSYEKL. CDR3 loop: CASSQLGAKNIQYF. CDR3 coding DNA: TGCGCCAGCAGCCAGTTGGGGGCCAAAAACATTCAGTACTTC.

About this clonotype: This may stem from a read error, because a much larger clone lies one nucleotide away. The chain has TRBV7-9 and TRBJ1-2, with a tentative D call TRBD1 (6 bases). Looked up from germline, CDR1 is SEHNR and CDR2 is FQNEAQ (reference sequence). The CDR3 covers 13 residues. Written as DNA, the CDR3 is TGTGCCAGCAGCTTGCCCCAGGGGTATGGCCACACCTTC. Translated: CASSLPQGYGHTF. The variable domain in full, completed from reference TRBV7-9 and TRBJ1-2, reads DTGVSQNPRHKITKRGQNVTFRCDPISEHNRLYWYRQTLGQGPEFLTYFQNEAQLEKSRLLSDRFSAERPKGSFSTLEIQRTEQGDSAMYLCASSLPQGYGHTFGSGTRLTVV.

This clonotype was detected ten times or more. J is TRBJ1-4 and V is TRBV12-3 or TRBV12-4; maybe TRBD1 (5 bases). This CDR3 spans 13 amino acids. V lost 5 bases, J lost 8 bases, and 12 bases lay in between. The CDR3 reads CASSKPGYEKLFF. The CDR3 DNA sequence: TGTGCCAGCAGTAAACCAGGGTACGAAAAACTGTTTTTT.

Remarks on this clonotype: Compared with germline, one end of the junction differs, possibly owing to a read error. The CDR3 loop reads CANSQLLSGTQYF. The CDR3 DNA reads as TGTGCCAACAGCCAGCTACTCTCCGGGACCCAGTACTTC. The chain uses TRBV3-1 and TRBJ2-5, with unresolved D. This CDR3 has 13 residues. CDR1 LGHDT and CDR2 YNNKEL come from the germline V gene (reference sequence).

CDR3 DNA sequence: TGCGCCAGCAGCTGGGGGGGCATGACCTCTAACGGAGCCAAAAACATTCAGTACTTC. Its translation is CASSWGGMTSNGAKNIQYF. The rearrangement uses TRBV5-1 and TRBJ2-4, with D maybe TRBD2 (7 bases). The CDR3 totals 19 residues. The V end lost 3 bases, the J end lost 0 bases, and 22 bases lay between the germline ends. Germline V gene lookup returns CDR1 SGHRS and CDR2 YFSETQ.

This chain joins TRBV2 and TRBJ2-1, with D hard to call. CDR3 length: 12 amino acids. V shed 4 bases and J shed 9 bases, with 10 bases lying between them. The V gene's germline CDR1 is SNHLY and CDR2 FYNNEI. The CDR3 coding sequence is TGTGCCAGCAGTGCTATCCGGAGTGAGCAGTTCTTC. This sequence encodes CASSAIRSEQFF.

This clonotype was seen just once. For the CDR3, the DNA is TGTGCCAGCGCCATCGACAGGCGTAAAGGCTACACCTTC. Amino acid sequence: CASAIDRRKGYTF. The genes are TRBV6-5 and TRBJ1-2; D might be TRBD1 (6 bases). With 8 bases removed from V and 8 bases from J, the gap between germline ends came to 18 bases. The germline gives CDR1 MNHEY, CDR2 SVGAGI. The CDR3 is made up of 13 amino acids.

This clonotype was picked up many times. The CDR3 bases are TGTGCCAGCAGCAAAAAACTAGCGGCCGCCTACGAGCAGTACTTC. As protein: CASSKKLAAAYEQYF. This chain joins TRBV21-1 and TRBJ2-7; the table's D call, TRBD2, has no DNA check behind it. TRBV21-1 is classified as a pseudogene. The CDR3 runs 15 residues.